Sequencing of this T cell receptor beta chain was carried out in a study of T-cell memory formation after mild COVID-19 listed by TCRdb under 2021. Study-level background: TCR sequence clusters from the two donors were largely donor specific. In a couple of donors, T-cell clones that expanded and contracted after mild COVID-19 were tracked by sequencing TCRalpha and TCRbeta repertoires over time. Two young, previously healthy adult volunteers made up the cohort, one male and one female. Overall study results and their limits: Balanced CD4/CD8 phenotypes were observed for clones contracting from day 15 to 85, whereas a bias towards CD4+ was observed for a second wave of clones expanding from day 15 to 37. Contracting CD4+ clones appeared mostly in the CM and EM memory subsets, whereas CD8+ clones were enriched in EMRA. The detection of some responding clones in pre-infection memory suggests that pre-existing cross-reactive memory T cells joined the SARS-CoV-2 response. The study included only a couple of mild cases, and larger cohorts that include severe cases with pre-infection samples were judged to be necessary. SARS-CoV-2 specificity was not confirmed for the second-wave clones peaking on day 37.

The instrument was an Illumina NovaSeq 6000. Using 5'RACE with constant-segment primers, TCRalpha and TCRbeta cDNA libraries were constructed, with sample barcodes and unique molecular identifiers added in the process. RNA was extracted from every sample with Trizol reagent. Amplification of the libraries took two PCR steps, and the second step added a second sample barcode plus Illumina TruSeq adapters. Libraries were sequenced on an Illumina NovaSeq with 2 x 150 bp paired-end reads. The authors' analysis ran thus. Demultiplexing of reads and collapsing into UMI-guided consensus sequences were performed with migec v1.2.7. Using mixcr v2.1.11, UMI consensuses were aligned to TRA and TRB V and J templates and then assembled into clonotypes. Clonotypes were classified as expanded or contracted when called significant by both edgeR and NoisET, with noise models trained on biological replicates. edgeR calls used a false discovery rate-adjusted p below 0.01 and a log2 fold-change threshold of 1. As an exploratory analysis of dynamics, max-normalized trajectories of the 1000 most abundant clonotypes were examined with PCA combined with hierarchical clustering. Separately sequenced CD4+ and CD8+ repertoires were used to assign a CD4 or CD8 phenotype to each responding clone. In TCRdb, the public reads were trimmed at Q25 with fastp and aligned with MiXCR, with productive beta chains retained. Here each entry gathers all rows of one CDR3 protein and keeps the most common genes and DNA. The V and J calls follow TCRdb's processing rather than the paper's. For this sample there are more than 250,000 distinct CDR3 sequences; around 15% appear just once. The top ten constitute 20% to 25% of the sample.

PBMCs were isolated by Ficoll-Paque density gradient centrifugation. V loses 1 base at its end and J loses 4 bases; junction bases beyond the gene matches: 13. The CDR3 sequence holds 18 residues, the cysteine and phenylalanine included. The read is trimmed to its CDR3 DNA, 54 bases read in frame from base 1. CDR1 and CDR2 (SGHTA, FQGTGA) derive from the germline V gene. This clonotype was seen only a few times. It lacks a known antigen. Nothing much larger sits one base from this clone, and base qualities are not available. The TCR sequence derives from a man younger than 35 who had mild COVID-19 (a few samples of this study predate the infection). The sample titles of this study are shuffled in the database, so cell type and time point are left out; the donor was told from shared clones. The chain is encoded by TRBV7-3 joined to TRBJ1-2; 9 of the junction bases match TRBD1. The sequenced sample was PBMCs or a T cell subset sorted from them (not recorded which). The nucleotides read TGTGCCAGCAGCTTAAGCTCTACAGGGGGCGAGGGGAGCTATGGCTACACCTTC. Translated, this is CASSLSSTGGEGSYGYTF.